This entry describes one TCR beta chain. Its antigen is not yet known. Base qualities are not provided; no much larger clone lies one nucleotide away. This entry comes from a study of shared clonotypes between healthy human individuals (dated by TCRdb to 2018 to 2020). Regarding the research as a whole: Three men and a couple of women, aged 18 to 49 years, made up the cohort. For each donor, CD4 naive and CD4 memory were each run on three plates, CD8 naive on two plates, and CD8 memory on one plate. To estimate repertoire size and how much clonotypes are shared between individuals, the study performed deep sequencing of blood TCR repertoires from about 5 healthy adults. Libraries were prepared and TCR repertoires were sequenced by different laboratories using diverse techniques, in order to increase sequencing depth and limit assay-specific biases. Between about 0.85 and 9.5 billion PBMCs per donor were obtained by leukapheresis.

Donors were healthy HIV-negative adults with no recently reported acute infections or vaccinations. All donors were Caucasian adults living in Nashville, Tennessee, USA. CD4+ T cells were enriched through magnetic negative selection, after which naive cells were positively selected on CD45RA and the remaining negative fraction served as the memory subset. After blood collection by leukapheresis, PBMCs were isolated using Ficoll-Histopaque density gradient centrifugation and then cryopreserved in the vapor phase of liquid nitrogen. Purity and quantity of every magnetically sorted T cell population were checked by analytical flow cytometry. Genomic DNA was isolated from each sorted fraction and quantified by UV absorbance on a Nanodrop 2000c. TCR CDR3 regions were amplified from genomic DNA by multiplex PCR using the deep immunoSEQ assay. Genomic DNA extracted from each cell subset was distributed evenly over all wells of several immunoSEQ 96-well plates, and each plate served as one replicate. For sorted subsets, roughly 190 ng of genomic DNA, equivalent to 30,000 or so T cell genomes, went into each replicate PCR. The purified libraries were quantified using a Qubit 3.0 fluorometer, sized with a Bioanalyzer 2100, and then quantified again using the KAPA Library Quantification kit. Every immunoSEQ 96-well plate was sequenced on a dedicated single-read 150-cycle Illumina NextSeq 550 flow cell. The original methods were these. Because the immunoSEQ output included only junctional sequences and no quality scores, the filtering could not be the same as the filtering used for full-length reads. To assign V/J genes and CDR3, sequences were annotated against IMGT germline references using PyIR, a Python wrapper for IgBLAST v1.9. Reads were removed for weak V/J assignments (E-value above 1e-6), missing CDR3, stop codons, out-of-frame junctions, or ambiguous translated residues. V3J clonotypes were defined by identical inferred V gene, J gene, and CDR3 amino acid sequence. Percentage overlap between repertoires was computed as shared unique clonotypes divided by the size of the smaller repertoire. Three approaches were used to assess repertoire richness: RTK rarefaction, the Chao1 estimator, and Recon v2.1 estimates of unobserved clonotypes. For all TCRbeta clonotypes obtained by the gDNA method from a few donors, generation probabilities were computed with OLGA. TCRdb provides this immuneACCESS table in a form limited to in-frame rearrangements. Some clones are lacking; in checked studies, under half of them reflect an unresolved V gene, and why the rest are absent is not known. Clone size and the V and J calls come from that table; the DNA yielded D and trimming. The sample records millions of clones, approximately 95% of which are singletons. The top ten clones comprise 0.39% of the sample.

On the study overall, not on this receptor specifically: The small number of donors limited the genetic and exposure-history diversity represented. Pairwise subsampling led to the expectation that sequencing depth would affect the degree of clonotype sharing among donors. Naive subsets generally had larger estimated clonotype richness than memory subsets. Rarefaction of sorted-subset datasets indicated incomplete sequencing despite the large sequencing depth. When a handful of donors were compared, the shared fraction of clonotypes was 5% to 6.5% for naive CD4, roughly 3.4% for naive CD8, more than 2% for memory CD4, and roughly 0.4% for memory CD8. Sampling was restricted to blood, and TCR repertoires in tissues likely differ from the TCR repertoires found in blood. Compared with non-shared clonotypes, the clonotypes found in all four sorted-subset donors had higher generation probabilities.

CDR1 and CDR2 are read off the germline V gene as SGHRS and YFSETQ. The trim is 1 base for V and 2 bases for J, with a gap of 11 bases between the germline ends. Inclusive of the bounding cysteine and phenylalanine, the CDR3 is 15 residues long. The kept DNA is CDR3 alone, 45 bases in frame from the first base. This receptor was identified in a young man in good health. Some clones in this sample may be carry-over from other donors' samples. Sequenced sample: naive CD4+ T cells from PBMCs. The cell subset or site label on this specimen signifies: CD45RA+ positively selected. Here the chain combines TRBV5-1 and TRBJ2-3; confidence is insufficient to name the D gene. The nucleotides are TGCGCCAGCAGCTTGATCGTAGGGAACACAGATACGCAGTATTTT. Its product reads: CASSLIVGNTDTQYF.